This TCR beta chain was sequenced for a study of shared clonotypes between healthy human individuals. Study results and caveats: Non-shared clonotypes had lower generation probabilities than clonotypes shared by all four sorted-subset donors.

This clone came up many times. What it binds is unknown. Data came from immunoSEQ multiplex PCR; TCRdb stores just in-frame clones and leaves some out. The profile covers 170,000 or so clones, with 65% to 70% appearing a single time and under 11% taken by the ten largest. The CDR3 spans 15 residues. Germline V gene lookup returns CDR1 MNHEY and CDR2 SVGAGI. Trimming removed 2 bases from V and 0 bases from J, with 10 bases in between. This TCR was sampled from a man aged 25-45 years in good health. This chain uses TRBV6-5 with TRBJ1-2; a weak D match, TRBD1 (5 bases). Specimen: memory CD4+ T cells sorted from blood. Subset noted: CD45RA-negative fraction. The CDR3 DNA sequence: TGTGCCAGCAGTTACATCGGCAGGGCTAACTATGGCTACACCTTC. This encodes CASSYIGRANYGYTF.